This TCR beta chain came from a study of regulatory T cells in long-lasting Graves disease. Study findings and constraints: Those with persistent disease had in common more public clonotypes (around 2,700) than new patients (966).

This clonotype has more than one count but fewer than ten. What it recognizes is unknown. Time point here: newly diagnosed GD, antithyroid drugs for less than 3 months. From PBMCs, RNA was extracted and then used to make the TCR library. CDR3 size: 13 residues. The V end was cut by 1 base, the J end by 7 bases, with 8 bases between. Germline V lookup: CDR1 SGHDN, CDR2 FVKESK. Arm-PCR with iRepertoire HTBI primers amplified the CDR3 regions for these TCR beta libraries. TCRdb re-called the multiplex PCR reads through MiXCR, storing one row per CDR3 protein. The table lists approximately 250,000 distinct CDR3 sequences, roughly 18% of them singletons.

The receptor's source is a female donor with Graves disease. The gene calls are TRBV14 and TRBJ2-1, with D possibly being TRBD2 (5 bases). The sequencing here drew on peripheral blood mononuclear cells (PBMCs), taken at new diagnosis, from a patient treated with antithyroid drugs. In nucleotides, the CDR3 is TGTGCCAGCAGCCAAGGGACTTTTAATGAGCAGTTCTTC. This sequence encodes CASSQGTFNEQFF. Combining the CDR3 with reference TRBV14 and TRBJ2-1 gives the whole variable domain EAGVTQFPSHSVIEKGQTVTLRCDPISGHDNLYWYRRVMGKEIKFLLHFVKESKQDESGMPNNRFLAERTGGTYSTLKVQPAELEDSGVYFCASSQGTFNEQFFGPGTRLTVL.